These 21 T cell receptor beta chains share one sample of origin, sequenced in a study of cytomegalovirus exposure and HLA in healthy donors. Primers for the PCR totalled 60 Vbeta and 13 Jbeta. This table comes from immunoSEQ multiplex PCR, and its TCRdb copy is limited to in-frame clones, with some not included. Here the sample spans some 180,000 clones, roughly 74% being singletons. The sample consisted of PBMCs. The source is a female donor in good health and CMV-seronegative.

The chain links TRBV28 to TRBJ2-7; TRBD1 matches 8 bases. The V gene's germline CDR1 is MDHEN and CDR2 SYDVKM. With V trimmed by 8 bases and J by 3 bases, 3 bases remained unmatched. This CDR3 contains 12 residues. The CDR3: CASHRGIYEQYF. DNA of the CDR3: TGTGCCAGCCACAGGGGGATCTACGAGCAGTACTTC.

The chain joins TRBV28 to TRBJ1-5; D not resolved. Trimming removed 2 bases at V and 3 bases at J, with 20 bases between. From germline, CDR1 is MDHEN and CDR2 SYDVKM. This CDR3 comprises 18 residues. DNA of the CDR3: TGTGCCAGCAGTTTAGTATTGAGCGGGGAAGGGAACAATCAGCCCCAGCATTTT. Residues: CASSLVLSGEGNNQPQHF.

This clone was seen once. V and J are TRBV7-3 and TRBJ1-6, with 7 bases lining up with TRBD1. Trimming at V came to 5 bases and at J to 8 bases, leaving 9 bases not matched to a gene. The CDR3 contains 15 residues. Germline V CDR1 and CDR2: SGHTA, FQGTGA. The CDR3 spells CASSQIGGIDSPLHF. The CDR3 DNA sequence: TGTGCCAGCAGCCAAATAGGGGGCATTGATTCACCCCTCCACTTT.

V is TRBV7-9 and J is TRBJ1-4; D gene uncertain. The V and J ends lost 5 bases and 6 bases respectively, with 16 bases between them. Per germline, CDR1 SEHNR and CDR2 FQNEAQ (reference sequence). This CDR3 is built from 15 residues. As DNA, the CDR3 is TGTGCCAGCAGCCCGGGGTTTCTTTTTGATGAAAAACTGTTTTTT. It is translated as CASSPGFLFDEKLFF.

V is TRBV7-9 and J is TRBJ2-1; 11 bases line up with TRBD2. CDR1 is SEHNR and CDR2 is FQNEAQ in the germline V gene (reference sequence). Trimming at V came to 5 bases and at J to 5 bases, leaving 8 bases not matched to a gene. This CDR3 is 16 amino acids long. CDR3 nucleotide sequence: TGTGCCAGCAGCCCCTTAGCGGGGGGGCCTGACAATGAGCAGTTCTTC. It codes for CASSPLAGGPDNEQFF. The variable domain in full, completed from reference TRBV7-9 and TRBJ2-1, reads DTGVSQNPRHKITKRGQNVTFRCDPISEHNRLYWYRQTLGQGPEFLTYFQNEAQLEKSRLLSDRFSAERPKGSFSTLEIQRTEQGDSAMYLCASSPLAGGPDNEQFFGPGTRLTVL.

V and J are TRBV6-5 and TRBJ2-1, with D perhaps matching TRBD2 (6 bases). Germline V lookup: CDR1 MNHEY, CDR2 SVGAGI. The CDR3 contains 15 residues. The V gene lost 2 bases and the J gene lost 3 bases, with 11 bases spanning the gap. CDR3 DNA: TGTGCCAGCAGTTACGTCGCGGGGAGCTACAATGAGCAGTTCTTC. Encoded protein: CASSYVAGSYNEQFF.

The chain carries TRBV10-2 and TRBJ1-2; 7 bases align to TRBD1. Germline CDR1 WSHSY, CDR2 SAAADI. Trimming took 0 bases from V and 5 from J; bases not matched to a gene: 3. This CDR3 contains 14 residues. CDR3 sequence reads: CASSESGQRYGYTF. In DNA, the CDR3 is TGCGCCAGCAGTGAGTCGGGACAGAGATATGGCTACACCTTC.

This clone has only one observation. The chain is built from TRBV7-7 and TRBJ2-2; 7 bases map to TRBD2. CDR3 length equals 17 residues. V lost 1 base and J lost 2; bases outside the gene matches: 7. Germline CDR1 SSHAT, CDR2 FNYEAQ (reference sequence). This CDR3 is CASSLVPSGVNTGELFF. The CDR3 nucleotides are TGTGCCAGCAGCTTAGTTCCCAGCGGGGTTAACACCGGGGAGCTGTTTTTT.

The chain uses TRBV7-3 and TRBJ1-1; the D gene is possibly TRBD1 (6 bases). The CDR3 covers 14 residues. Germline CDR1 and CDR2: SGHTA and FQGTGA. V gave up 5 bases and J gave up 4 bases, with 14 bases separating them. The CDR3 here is CASSAVQGSTEAFF. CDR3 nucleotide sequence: TGTGCCAGCAGCGCCGTCCAGGGGAGCACTGAAGCTTTCTTT.

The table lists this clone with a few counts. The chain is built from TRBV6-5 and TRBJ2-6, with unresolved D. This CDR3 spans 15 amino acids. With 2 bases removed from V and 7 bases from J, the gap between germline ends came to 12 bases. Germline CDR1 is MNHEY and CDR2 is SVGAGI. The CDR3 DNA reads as TGTGCCAGCAGTTACAGCCCTCACGCTGCCAACGTCCTGACTTTC. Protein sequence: CASSYSPHAANVLTF.

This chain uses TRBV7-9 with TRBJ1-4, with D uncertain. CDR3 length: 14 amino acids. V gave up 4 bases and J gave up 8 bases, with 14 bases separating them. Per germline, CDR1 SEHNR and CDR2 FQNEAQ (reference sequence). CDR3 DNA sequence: TGTGCCAGCAGCTCGCTAGTGAGTGACGAAAAACTGTTTTTT. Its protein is CASSSLVSDEKLFF. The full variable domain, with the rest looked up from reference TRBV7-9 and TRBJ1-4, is DTGVSQNPRHKITKRGQNVTFRCDPISEHNRLYWYRQTLGQGPEFLTYFQNEAQLEKSRLLSDRFSAERPKGSFSTLEIQRTEQGDSAMYLCASSSLVSDEKLFFGSGTQLSVL.

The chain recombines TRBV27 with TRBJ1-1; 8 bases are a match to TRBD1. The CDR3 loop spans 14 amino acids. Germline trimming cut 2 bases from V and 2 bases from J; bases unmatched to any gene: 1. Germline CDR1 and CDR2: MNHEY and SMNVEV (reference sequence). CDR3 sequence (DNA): TGTGCCAGCAGTTTAGCAGGGGGCAACACTGAAGCTTTCTTT. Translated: CASSLAGGNTEAFF.

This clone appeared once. CDR3 DNA sequence: TGTGCCATCAGAAATTCACCGGGACAGGGGTTGGGAGAGCAGTACTTC. Translation gives CAIRNSPGQGLGEQYF. The V and J genes are TRBV10-3 and TRBJ2-7; 10 nucleotides match TRBD1. The V segment lost 6 bases and the J segment 7 bases; nucleotides outside the gene matches: 15. Germline CDR1 ENHRY, CDR2 SYGVKD. This CDR3 comprises 16 residues.

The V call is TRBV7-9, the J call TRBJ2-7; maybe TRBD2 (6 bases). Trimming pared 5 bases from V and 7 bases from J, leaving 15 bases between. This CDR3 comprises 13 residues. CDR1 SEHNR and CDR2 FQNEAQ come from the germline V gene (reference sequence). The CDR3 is CASSPPGDEEQYF. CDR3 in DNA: TGTGCCAGCAGCCCCCCGGGGGATGAGGAGCAGTACTTC.

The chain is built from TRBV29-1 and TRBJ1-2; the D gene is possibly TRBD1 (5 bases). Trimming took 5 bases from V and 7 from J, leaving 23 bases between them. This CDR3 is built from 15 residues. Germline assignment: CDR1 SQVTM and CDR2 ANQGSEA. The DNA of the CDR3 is TGCAGCGTTCTACCCCTGACCTGGGCGGGGGTTGGCTACACCTTC. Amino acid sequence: CSVLPLTWAGVGYTF.

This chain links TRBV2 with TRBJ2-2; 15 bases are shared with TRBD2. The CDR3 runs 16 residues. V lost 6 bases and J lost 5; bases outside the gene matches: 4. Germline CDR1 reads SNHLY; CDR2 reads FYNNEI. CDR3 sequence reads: CASRRTSGRGTGELFF. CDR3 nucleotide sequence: TGTGCCAGCAGACGGACTAGCGGGAGGGGGACCGGGGAGCTGTTTTTT.

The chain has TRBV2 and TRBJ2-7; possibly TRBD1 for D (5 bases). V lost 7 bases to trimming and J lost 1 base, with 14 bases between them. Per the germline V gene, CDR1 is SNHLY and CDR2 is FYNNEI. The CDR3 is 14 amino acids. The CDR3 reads CASNRAGPSYEQYF. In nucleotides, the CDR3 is TGTGCCAGCAATCGGGCAGGGCCTTCCTACGAGCAGTACTTC.

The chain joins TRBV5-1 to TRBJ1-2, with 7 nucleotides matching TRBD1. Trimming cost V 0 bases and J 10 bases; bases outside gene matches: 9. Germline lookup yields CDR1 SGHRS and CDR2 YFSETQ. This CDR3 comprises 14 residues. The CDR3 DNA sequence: TGCGCCAGCAGCTTGGCCCCCCGGACAGGCGACTACACCTTC. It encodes CASSLAPRTGDYTF.

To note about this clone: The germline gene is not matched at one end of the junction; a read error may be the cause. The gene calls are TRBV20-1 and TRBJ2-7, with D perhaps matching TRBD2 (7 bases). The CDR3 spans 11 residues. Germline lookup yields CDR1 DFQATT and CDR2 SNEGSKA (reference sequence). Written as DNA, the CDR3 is TGCAGTGCCCATGAGGGGGGACTATGGGCCTTC. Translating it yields CSAHEGGLWAF.

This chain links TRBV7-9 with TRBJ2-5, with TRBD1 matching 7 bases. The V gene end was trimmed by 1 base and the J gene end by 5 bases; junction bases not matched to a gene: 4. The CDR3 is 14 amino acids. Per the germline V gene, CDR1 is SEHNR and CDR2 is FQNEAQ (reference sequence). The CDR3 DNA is TGTGCCAGCAGCTTAGGAGGGGGCGGGGAGACCCAGTACTTC. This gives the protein CASSLGGGGETQYF.

This CDR3 is CASSPFGESSYNEQFF. The DNA for the CDR3 is TGTGCCAGCTCACCTTTCGGGGAGAGCTCCTACAATGAGCAGTTCTTC. The chain is built from TRBV18 and TRBJ2-1; D is possibly TRBD2 (5 bases). The CDR3 is made up of 16 amino acids. V dropped 3 bases and J dropped 0 bases, with 12 bases sitting between them. The V gene's germline CDR1 is KGHSH and CDR2 LQKENI.